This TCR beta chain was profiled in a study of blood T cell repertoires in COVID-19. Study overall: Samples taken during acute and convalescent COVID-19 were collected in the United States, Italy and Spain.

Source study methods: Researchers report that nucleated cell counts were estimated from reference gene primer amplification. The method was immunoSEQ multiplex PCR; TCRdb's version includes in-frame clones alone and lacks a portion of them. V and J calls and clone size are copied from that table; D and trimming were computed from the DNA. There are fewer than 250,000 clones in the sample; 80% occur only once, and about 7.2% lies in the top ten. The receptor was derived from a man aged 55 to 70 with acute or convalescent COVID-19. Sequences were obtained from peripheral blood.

The CDR3 protein is CASRESWSYEQYF. CDR3 bases: TGTGCCAGCCGGGAGAGCTGGTCCTACGAGCAGTACTTC. This chain connects TRBV19 to TRBJ2-7; D might be TRBD2 (6 bases). The V end was cut by 9 bases, the J end by 1 base, with 13 bases between. The germline CDR1 and CDR2 sequences are LNHDA and SQIVND (reference sequence). The CDR3 has 13 amino acids. The full variable domain, its missing parts supplied by reference TRBV19 and TRBJ2-7, is DGGITQSPKYLFRKEGQNVTLSCEQNLNHDAMYWYRQDPGQGLRLIYYSQIVNDFQKGDIAEGYSVSREKKESFPLTVTSAQKNPTAFYLCASRESWSYEQYFGPGTRLTVT.